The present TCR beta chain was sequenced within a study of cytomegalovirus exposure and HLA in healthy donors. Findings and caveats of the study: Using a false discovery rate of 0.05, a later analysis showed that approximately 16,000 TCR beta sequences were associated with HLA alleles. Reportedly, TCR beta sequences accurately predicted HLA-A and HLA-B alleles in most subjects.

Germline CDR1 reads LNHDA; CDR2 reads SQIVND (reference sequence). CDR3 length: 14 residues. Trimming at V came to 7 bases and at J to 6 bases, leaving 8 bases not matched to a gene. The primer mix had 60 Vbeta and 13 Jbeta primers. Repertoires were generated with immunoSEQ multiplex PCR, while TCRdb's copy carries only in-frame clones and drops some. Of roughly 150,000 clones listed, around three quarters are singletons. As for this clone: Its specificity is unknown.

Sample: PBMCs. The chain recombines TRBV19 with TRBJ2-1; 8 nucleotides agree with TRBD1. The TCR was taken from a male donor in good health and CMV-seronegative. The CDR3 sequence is CASNGQGSSNEQFF. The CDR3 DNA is TGTGCCAGTAATGGACAGGGATCTTCCAATGAGCAGTTCTTC.